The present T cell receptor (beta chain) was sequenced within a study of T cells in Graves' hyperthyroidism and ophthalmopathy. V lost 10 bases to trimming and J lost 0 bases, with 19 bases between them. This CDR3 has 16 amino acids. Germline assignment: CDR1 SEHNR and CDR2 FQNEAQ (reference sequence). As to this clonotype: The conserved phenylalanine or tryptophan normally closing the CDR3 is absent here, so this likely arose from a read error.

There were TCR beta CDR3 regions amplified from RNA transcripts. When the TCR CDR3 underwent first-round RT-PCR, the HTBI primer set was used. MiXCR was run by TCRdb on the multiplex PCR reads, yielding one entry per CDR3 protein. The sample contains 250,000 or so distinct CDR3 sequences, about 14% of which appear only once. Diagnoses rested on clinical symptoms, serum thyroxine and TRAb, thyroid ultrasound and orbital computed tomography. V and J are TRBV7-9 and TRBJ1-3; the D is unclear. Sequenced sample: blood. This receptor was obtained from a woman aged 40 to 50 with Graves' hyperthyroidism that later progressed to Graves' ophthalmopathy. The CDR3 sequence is CATTSTTGNSGNTIYL. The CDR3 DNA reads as TGTGCCACCACCTCCACGACGGGGAACTCTGGAAACACCATATATCTT.